A selection of T cell receptor beta chains follows, all from one sample in a study of blood T cell repertoires in COVID-19. Clones were read by immunoSEQ multiplex PCR, and TCRdb kept only the in-frame ones, dropping some. The sample comprises over 300,000 clones, more than 80% of which are singletons, and roughly 1.2% rests with the top ten. The specimen was peripheral blood. Every receptor here comes from a man aged 35 to 55 with acute or convalescent COVID-19. Each CDR3 is given with its conserved first and last residue. Each record gives: D gene, clone size, V gene, J gene, CDR3 DNA, CDR3 protein. D genes are given only for firm matches. Where a row states a size, it is once, few, many or the class of an expanded clone; other rows omit it.

d_gene: NA
abundance: few
v_gene: TRBV27
j_gene: TRBJ1-6
CDR3nt: TGTGCCAGCGGGAGGAGTCAGAGCCTATGGTCCCTCCACTTT
CDR3aa: CASGRSQSLWSLHF

d_gene: TRBD2
abundance: once
v_gene: TRBV15
j_gene: TRBJ2-3
CDR3nt: TGTGCCACCAGCAGAAGTAGCGGGGGGGCCGAAGATACGCAGTATTTT
CDR3aa: CATSRSSGGAEDTQYF

d_gene: NA
abundance: NA
v_gene: TRBV6-5
j_gene: TRBJ2-7
CDR3nt: TGTGCCAGCAGCACAGGGTCCGAGCAGTACTTC
CDR3aa: CASSTGSEQYF

d_gene: TRBD2
abundance: NA
v_gene: TRBV18
j_gene: TRBJ2-7
CDR3nt: TGTGCCAGCTCACCAGGGCTAGCGGGGGGGACCTACTCCTACGAGCAGTACTTC
CDR3aa: CASSPGLAGGTYSYEQYF

d_gene: NA
abundance: NA
v_gene: TRBV20-1
j_gene: TRBJ1-2
CDR3nt: TGCAGTGCGCCACAGGGTAGGGGCTACACCTTC
CDR3aa: CSAPQGRGYTF

d_gene: TRBD1
abundance: NA
v_gene: TRBV5-1
j_gene: TRBJ1-2
CDR3nt: TGCGCCAGCAGCTTTTACAGGGGTCGCTACACCTTC
CDR3aa: CASSFYRGRYTF

d_gene: NA
abundance: NA
v_gene: TRBV9
j_gene: TRBJ1-4
CDR3nt: TGTGCCAGCAGCGTAGGAGGAGCTAATGAAAAACTGTTTTTT
CDR3aa: CASSVGGANEKLFF

d_gene: NA
abundance: NA
v_gene: TRBV29-1
j_gene: TRBJ2-1
CDR3nt: TGCAGCGTTGGGCGGGACAGATACAATGAGCAGTTCTTC
CDR3aa: CSVGRDRYNEQFF

d_gene: TRBD1
abundance: NA
v_gene: TRBV5-6
j_gene: TRBJ1-4
CDR3nt: TGTGCCAGCAGCTCCCCGGGACAGGGGGTTGAAAAACTGTTTTTT
CDR3aa: CASSSPGQGVEKLFF

d_gene: TRBD1
abundance: once
v_gene: TRBV4-1
j_gene: TRBJ2-1
CDR3nt: TGCGCCAGCAGCCACCCCGGACAGGATCAGCAGTTCTTC
CDR3aa: CASSHPGQDQQFF

d_gene: TRBD1
abundance: NA
v_gene: TRBV6-5
j_gene: TRBJ2-7
CDR3nt: TGTGCCAGCAAGACAGGGGGCTACGAGCAGTACTTC
CDR3aa: CASKTGGYEQYF

d_gene: TRBD1
abundance: NA
v_gene: TRBV2
j_gene: TRBJ2-2
CDR3nt: TGTGCCAGCCCCTCCGGGACAGGGCCAACCCAGAACACCGGGGAGCTGTTTTTT
CDR3aa: CASPSGTGPTQNTGELFF

d_gene: TRBD2
abundance: NA
v_gene: TRBV10-1
j_gene: TRBJ2-1
CDR3nt: TGCGCCAGCAGTTCTGCGGGGGGAGCTTACAATGAGCAGTTCTTC
CDR3aa: CASSSAGGAYNEQFF